This T cell receptor (beta chain) emerged from a study of Ad26.COV2.S vaccination and SARS-CoV-2 variants. Study summary: Donor joined the COV1001 Ad26.COV2.S trial arm. Donor got 5x10^10 or 1x10^11 viral particles of Ad26.COV2.S.

The CDR3 has 16 amino acids. CDR1 and CDR2 from the germline V gene are SSHAT and FNYEAQ (reference sequence). Generated by immunoSEQ multiplex PCR, the TCRdb table keeps only in-frame clones and is missing some. The sample gives about 480,000 clones, roughly 85% of which show up once; around 13% is in the top ten. Noted treatment: 15 to 20 received Ad26.COV2.S at low or high dose, single or two shots; roughly five received placebo; per-sample allocation not given. Collection of samples fell on day 63 after the first vaccine or placebo injection. This clone was seen a handful of times. Its specificity is not known. Mismatch with germline at one junction end may stem from a read error. Study-wide points: Breadth and depth estimates from TCRs may understate total T cell responses.

This TCR was recovered from a person aged 18-65 years who received the Ad26.COV2.S COVID-19 vaccine or a placebo. The specimen comprised peripheral blood, sampled in a trial of Ad26.COV2.S vaccine versus placebo. V and J are TRBV7-7 and TRBJ2-2, with D possibly TRBD1 on 6 matching bases. This CDR3 is CASSSGRGPNTGELFF. The CDR3 DNA follows: TGTGCTAGCAGCTCCGGCAGGGGACCAAACACCGGGGAGCTGTTTTTT.